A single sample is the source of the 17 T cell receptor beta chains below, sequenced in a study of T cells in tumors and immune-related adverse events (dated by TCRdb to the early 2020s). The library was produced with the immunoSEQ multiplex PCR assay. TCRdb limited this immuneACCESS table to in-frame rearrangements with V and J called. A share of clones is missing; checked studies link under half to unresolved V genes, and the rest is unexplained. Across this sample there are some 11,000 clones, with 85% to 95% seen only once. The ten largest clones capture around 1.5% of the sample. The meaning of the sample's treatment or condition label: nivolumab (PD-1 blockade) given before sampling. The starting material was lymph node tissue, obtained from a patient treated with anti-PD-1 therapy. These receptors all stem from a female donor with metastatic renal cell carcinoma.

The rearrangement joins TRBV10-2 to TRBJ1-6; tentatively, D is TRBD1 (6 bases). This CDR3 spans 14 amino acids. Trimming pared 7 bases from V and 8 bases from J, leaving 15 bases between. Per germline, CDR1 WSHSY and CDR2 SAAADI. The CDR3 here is CASTTDRHDSPLHF. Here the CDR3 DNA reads TGCGCCAGCACCACCGACAGGCACGATTCACCCCTCCACTTT.

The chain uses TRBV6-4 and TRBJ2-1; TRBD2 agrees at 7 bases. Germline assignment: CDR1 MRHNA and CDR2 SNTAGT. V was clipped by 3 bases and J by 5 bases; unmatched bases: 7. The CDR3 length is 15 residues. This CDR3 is CASSEVGAGHNEQFF. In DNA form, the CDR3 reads TGTGCCAGCAGTGAGGTGGGAGCGGGGCACAATGAGCAGTTCTTC.

The CDR3 sequence: CASSQTSGGAHEQFF. The CDR3 DNA is TGCGCCAGCAGCCAAACTAGCGGGGGGGCCCATGAGCAGTTCTTC. This chain uses TRBV5-1 with TRBJ2-1; 13 bases match TRBD2. Germline V gene sequence: CDR1 SGHRS, CDR2 YFSETQ. The trim removed 4 bases at V and 8 bases at J, leaving 6 bases unmatched. This CDR3 contains 15 residues.

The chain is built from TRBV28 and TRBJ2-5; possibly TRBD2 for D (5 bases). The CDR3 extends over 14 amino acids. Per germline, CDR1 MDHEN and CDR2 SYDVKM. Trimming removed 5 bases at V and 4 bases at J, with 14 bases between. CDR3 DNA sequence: TGTGCCAGCAGTAAGCCGGTCGGGATAGAGACCCAGTACTTC. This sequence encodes CASSKPVGIETQYF.

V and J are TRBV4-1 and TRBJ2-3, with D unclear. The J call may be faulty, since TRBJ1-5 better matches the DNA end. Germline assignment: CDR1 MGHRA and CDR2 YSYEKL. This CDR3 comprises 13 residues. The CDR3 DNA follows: TGCGCCAGCAGCCAAGAAGGGAGGTATACGCAGCATTTT. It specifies CASSQEGRYTQHF.

The CDR3 DNA reads as TGTGCCAGCAGCTTGGGGGGGGCTACTGGTTACGAGCAGTACTTC. Protein sequence: CASSLGGATGYEQYF. The V and J genes are TRBV5-4 and TRBJ2-7; the D call may be TRBD1 or TRBD2 (6 bases each). CDR1 SGHNT and CDR2 YYREEE come from the germline V gene (reference sequence). Trimming removed 0 bases from V and 4 bases from J, with 14 bases in between. The CDR3 spans 15 residues.

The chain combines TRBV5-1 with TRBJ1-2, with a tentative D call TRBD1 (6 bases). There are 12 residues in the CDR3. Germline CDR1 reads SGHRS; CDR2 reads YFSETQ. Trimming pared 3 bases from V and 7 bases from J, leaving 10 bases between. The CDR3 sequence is CASSSTGSGYTF. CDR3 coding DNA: TGCGCCAGCAGCTCCACAGGGTCTGGCTACACCTTC.

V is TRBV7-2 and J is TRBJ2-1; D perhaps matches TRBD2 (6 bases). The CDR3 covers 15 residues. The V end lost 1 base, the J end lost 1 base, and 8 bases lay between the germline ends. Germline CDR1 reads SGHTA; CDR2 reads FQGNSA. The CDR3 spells CASSLVAASYNEQFF. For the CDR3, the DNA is TGTGCCAGCAGCTTAGTAGCGGCTTCCTACAATGAGCAGTTCTTC. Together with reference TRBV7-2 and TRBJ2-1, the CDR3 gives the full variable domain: GAGVSQSPSNKVTEKGKDVELRCDPISGHTALYWYRQSLGQGLEFLIYFQGNSAPDKSGLPSDRFSAERTGGSVSTLTIQRTQQEDSAVYLCASSLVAASYNEQFFGPGTRLTVL.

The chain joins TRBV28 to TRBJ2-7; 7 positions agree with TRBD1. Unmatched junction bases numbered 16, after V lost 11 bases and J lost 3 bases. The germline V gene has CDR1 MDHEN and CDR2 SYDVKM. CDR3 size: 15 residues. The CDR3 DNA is TGTGCCGGCACCGACTCCGGGACAGCAAGCTACGAGCAGTACTTC. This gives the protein CAGTDSGTASYEQYF.

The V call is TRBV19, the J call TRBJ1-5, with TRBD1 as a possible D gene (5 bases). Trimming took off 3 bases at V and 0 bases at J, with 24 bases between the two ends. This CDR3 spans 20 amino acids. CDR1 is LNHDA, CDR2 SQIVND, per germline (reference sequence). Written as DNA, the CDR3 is TGTGCCAGTAGTATTCTCGTCGACAGCCGGTGGCTTTATAGCAATCAGCCCCAGCATTTT. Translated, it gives CASSILVDSRWLYSNQPQHF.

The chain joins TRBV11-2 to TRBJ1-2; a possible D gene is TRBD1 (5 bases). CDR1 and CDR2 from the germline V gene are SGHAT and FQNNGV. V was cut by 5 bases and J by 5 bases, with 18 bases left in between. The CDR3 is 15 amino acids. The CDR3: CASSRNRRSQYGYTF. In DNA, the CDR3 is TGTGCCAGCAGCCGGAACAGGAGAAGTCAGTATGGCTACACCTTC.

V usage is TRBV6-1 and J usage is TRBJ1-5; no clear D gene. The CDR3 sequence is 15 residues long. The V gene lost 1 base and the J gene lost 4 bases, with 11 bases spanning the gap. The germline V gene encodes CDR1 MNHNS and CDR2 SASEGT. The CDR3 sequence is CASSEVWPPNQPQHF. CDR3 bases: TGTGCCAGCAGTGAAGTGTGGCCACCTAATCAGCCCCAGCATTTT.

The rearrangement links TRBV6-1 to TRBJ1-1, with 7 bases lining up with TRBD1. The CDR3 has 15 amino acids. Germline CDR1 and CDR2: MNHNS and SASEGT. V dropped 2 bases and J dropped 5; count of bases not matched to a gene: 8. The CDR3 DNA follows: TGTGCCAGCAGTGAACCCCTGACAGGGCGGACTGAAGCTTTCTTT. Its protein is CASSEPLTGRTEAFF.

CDR3 bases: TGTGCCAGCTCACCTTCGGGGTTAAATCAGCCCCAGCATTTT. Translation: CASSPSGLNQPQHF. The rearrangement uses TRBV18 and TRBJ1-5, with D unclear. Germline CDR1 and CDR2: KGHSH and LQKENI. Trimming took off 3 bases at V and 4 bases at J, with 10 bases between the two ends. The CDR3 sequence is 14 residues long.

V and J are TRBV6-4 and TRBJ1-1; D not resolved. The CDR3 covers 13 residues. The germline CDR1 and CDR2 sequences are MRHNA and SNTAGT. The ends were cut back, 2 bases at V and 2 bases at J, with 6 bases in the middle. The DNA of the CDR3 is TGTGCCAGCAGTGACAGGGCCAACACTGAAGCTTTCTTT. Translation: CASSDRANTEAFF.

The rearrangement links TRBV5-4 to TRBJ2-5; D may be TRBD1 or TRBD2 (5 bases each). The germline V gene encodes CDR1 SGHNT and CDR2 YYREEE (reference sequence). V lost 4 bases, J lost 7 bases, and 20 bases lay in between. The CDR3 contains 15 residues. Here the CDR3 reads CASSPEDTRSGTQYF. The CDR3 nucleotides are TGTGCCAGCAGCCCGGAGGACACCAGGTCGGGGACCCAGTACTTC.

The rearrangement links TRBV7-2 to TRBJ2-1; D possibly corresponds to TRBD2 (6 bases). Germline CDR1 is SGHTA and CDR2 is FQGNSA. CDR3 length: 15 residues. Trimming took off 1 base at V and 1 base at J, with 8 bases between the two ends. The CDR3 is CASSLGLASYNEQFF. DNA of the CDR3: TGTGCCAGCAGCTTAGGCCTAGCGTCCTACAATGAGCAGTTCTTC.